The clone carrying this TCR beta chain was seen only once. Under the authors' procedure: How many nucleated cells were present was estimated from reference gene primer amplification. The protocol was immunoSEQ multiplex PCR, while the TCRdb copy is restricted to in-frame clones and leaves out a portion. D and trimming were read from the DNA, whereas the V and J calls and clone size are those reported in that table. Here the sample spans 54,000 or so clones, over 75% being singletons. The V and J ends lost 4 bases and 2 bases, in that order; junction bases with no gene match: 5. The V gene's germline CDR1 is SGDLS and CDR2 YYNGEE. The CDR3 is 16 amino acids. This specimen comes from a study of blood T cell repertoires in COVID-19. Study-wide background: COVID-19 samples, acute and convalescent, were from the United States, Italy and Spain. T cells, B-cell-depleted T cells, or PBMCs supplied cDNA or gDNA.

The TCR comes from a man aged 45-60 years with active COVID-19. The sequenced material came from peripheral blood. The genes are TRBV9 and TRBJ2-3; TRBD2 matches at 12 bases. The CDR3 nucleotides read TGTGCCAGCAGCAAACTAGCGGGAGGTAACACAGATACGCAGTATTTT. It codes for CASSKLAGGNTDTQYF.